This T cell receptor beta chain originates from a study of cytomegalovirus exposure and HLA in healthy donors (dated by TCRdb to the late 2010s). Regarding the study in general: An earlier analysis of approximately 590 of the donors reported approximately 290 Gb of sequence data and roughly 100 million unique TCR beta sequences from roughly 180 million T cells. Rather than drawing on any new phenotypic data, the later analysis identified candidate immune exposures from TCR beta sequences and the way those sequences occurred across donors. Among roughly 370 genotyped donors of the cohort, an average of about 240,000 unique TCR beta nucleotide sequences were sequenced per donor, roughly a sixth of them non-productive. Of the approximately 400 genotyped donors, approximately 82% fell in the genetic ancestry cluster associated with self-reported Caucasian donors. The study profiled the T cell repertoires of around 700 subjects by immunosequencing and related them to cytomegalovirus serostatus. Donor age, sex, ethnicity and CMV serostatus were collected together with the repertoire data. The study was designed to test whether signatures of past pathogen exposure could be identified by cataloging public T cell receptors. Along with the approximately 650-subject first cohort, a separate validation cohort of about 110 different subjects was used. An early release covering roughly 580 HLA-typed donors comprised 300 to 350 gigabases of sequencing data and 85 million to 100 million unique TCR sequences. A later genetic analysis took genome-wide SNP genotypes for 398 of the 666 donors and used that subset as a discovery cohort. Because of strong linkage in the cohort, four or five DR-DQ haplotypes were treated as single units for association and clustering. Typing coverage differed by locus: A, B, C, DRB1 and DQB1 were typed in roughly 629-630 donors, DQA1 in approximately 520, DPA1 in 600 to 610, and DPB1 in 400 to 480. In an earlier analysis of several hundred of the donors, high-throughput TCR beta sequencing was used to judge whether each TCR beta V gene segment behaved as functional or pseudogenic. High-throughput TCR immunosequencing, statistical association of individual TCRs with disease status, and machine learning were combined to predict cytomegalovirus infection status. Class I and class II HLA loci were covered by the typing at four-digit resolution. All discovery cohort repertoires had been generated on a single sequencing platform. A later analysis re-examined previously published TCR beta repertoires from just over 650 donors and added high-resolution HLA genotyping to investigate patterns of TCR occurrence.

Library method: the immunoSEQ multiplex PCR assay. The multiplex PCR relied on a mix of 60 forward primers for TCR Vbeta segments and 13 reverse primers for TCR Jbeta segments. Amplification of the CDR3 region of rearranged TCR beta genes was performed with a multiplex PCR assay on genomic DNA. On the Illumina HiSeq System, the amplified TCR beta libraries were sequenced as 87-base-pair reads. Per the source publication's procedure: A later analysis counted about 82 million unique TCR beta chains across the 550 to 750 repertoires, and some 11 million of these chains were shared by at least two donors. A nearest-neighbor algorithm error-corrected the raw reads and collapsed the reads into unique sequences, merging closely related sequences to remove PCR and sequencing errors. To assign V, D and J gene segments, CDR3 sequences were aligned to IMGT reference sequences. For a sequence to be retained, a match of at least six nucleotides to both a V gene segment and a J gene segment was required. Rearrangements were called productive when the CDR3 lacked stop codons and stayed in frame with V and J; all others were non-productive. Following IMGT convention, CDR3 was defined as the stretch from the second conserved V-encoded cysteine up to the conserved J-encoded phenylalanine. The earlier analysis of some 550 of the donors excluded any sequence lacking an unambiguous match to a single V gene segment. An earlier analysis of approximately 590 of the donors called V segments functional above 56.7% productive rearrangements and segregating when the between-donor standard deviation exceeded 5%. A statistical classification framework was built to diagnose cytomegalovirus status from the catalog of TCR beta chain sequences. In a later analysis, V and J genes were assigned by comparing TCR nucleotide sequences against IMGT/GENE-DB human TR gene sequences. Using the TCRdist pipeline, a later analysis assigned CDR3 sequences along with most-parsimonious VDJ recombination scenarios. A later analysis defined each TCR beta chain by its CDR3 amino acid sequence plus V-gene family, and excluded reads lacking a unique V-gene family. To address suspected cross-contamination and a sequencing artifact, a later analysis removed 550 to 750 highly shared, low-generation-probability nucleotide sequences. In a later analysis, a clonal expansion index was calculated for each public chain from normalized within-repertoire ranks of inferred template counts. In a later analysis, generation probabilities were computed using a VDJ recombination model fitted to out-of-frame rearrangements, and the results were checked against IGoR. A later analysis scored TCR-TCR, TCR-HLA and TCR-CMV co-occurrence with hypergeometric tests, applying a repertoire-size bias correction to TCR pairs. In a later analysis, false discovery rates were estimated by permuting HLA or CMV assignments 20 times. In a later analysis, co-occurring TCRs were grouped using DBSCAN, with TCRdist sequence similarity added in when clustering inside HLA-allele-positive subsets. For co-occurrence clustering, repertoires with fewer than 30,000 or more than 120,000 public chains were excluded, along with four to six repertoires with anomalous nucleotide sharing. Not all clones reach the TCRdb copy of this immuneACCESS table, which keeps in-frame sequences only. Checked studies attribute under half of the gap to unresolved V genes and leave the rest unexplained. From that table come the V and J calls and clone size; the DNA was used to work out D and trimming. This sample has about 160,000 clones in its table, and 75% to 90% of those were observed once. Roughly 1.8% of the sample is taken by the ten largest.

The cohort consisted of some 670 healthy bone marrow donors. Cohort members were all nominally healthy when sampled, although unrecorded immune exposures were likely present. The donor tested CMV seronegative, placing the donor among the 350 or so seronegative members of the cohort. A peripheral blood sample was collected from each donor, and TCR beta sequencing was performed on peripheral blood mononuclear cells. The Qiagen DNeasy Blood Extraction Kit was used to extract genomic DNA from the blood cell samples. A note on this clone: It lacks a known antigen. The record has no base qualities; no much larger clone is one base away.

What the authors observed across the whole study: When HLA alleles, especially DR and DQ, strongly co-occurred, TCR associations were difficult to assign to individual alleles. Because the 87-base-pair reads could not distinguish some IMGT-functional V segments, including TRBV6-2 and TRBV6-3, those segments were excluded. The authors suggested that the approach could potentially be extended to other disease states and immunological phenotypes. Presence/absence analyses assumed roughly uniform sequencing depth across donors, an assumption that may not hold. Three of the identified cytomegalovirus-associated TCR beta chains were confirmed in vitro to be specific for cytomegalovirus antigens. For the cohort, immune exposure information was limited to CMV serostatus. A further reported finding was that TCR beta sequences accurately predicted the HLA-A and HLA-B alleles for most subjects in the first cohort. Correlated functional status among segregating V segments might reflect linkage disequilibrium, but an unknown experimental factor could not be ruled out. The classifier was reported to diagnose cytomegalovirus status with high specificity and sensitivity in both the original and validation cohorts. Specific HLA alleles were associated with about 17,000 TCR beta sequences at a false discovery rate of 0.05 in a later analysis. This cohort had only TCR beta chains sequenced, and the lack of alpha or paired-chain data limited which features could be detected. A later analysis found that HLA-associated TCR beta chains were more clonally expanded and had lower generation probabilities than equally common non-associated chains. According to a later analysis, most CMV-associated TCR beta chains appeared to be HLA-restricted, and the HLA associations seemed to be driven largely by CMV exposure. A later genetic analysis reported fewer N-insertions in productive TCRs among donors in an Asian-associated ancestry cluster than the approximately 700-donor mean. Across donors, most TCR sequences were observed very rarely, whereas some public TCRs were present in many individuals. The sequencing pipeline was judged likely to have produced a cluster of highly shared sequence variants as a technical artifact. The study listed 164 TCR beta chains as associated with cytomegalovirus. An earlier analysis of approximately 540 of the donors showed that most TCR beta V segments appeared in productive rearrangements either about 87% or about 30% of the time, which broadly matched IMGT annotations. The earlier analysis of 587 of the donors excluded approximately 15 rarely observed V segments, including chromosome 9 orphons, because counts were too low. V-gene and J-gene trimming of TCR beta chains was associated with a missense DCLRE1C variant in a later genetic analysis, and the association was replicated in an independent cohort. Because some donors lacked HLA typing at each locus, the association tests relied only on the typed subset. Several of the top co-occurrence clusters appeared to be linked to parvovirus B19, influenza, CMV and Epstein-Barr virus, according to a later analysis. In a later analysis, the rate of TCR association differed among HLA loci, with DRB1 alleles having the most associated TCRs and HLA-C alleles having the fewest.

V sheds 5 bases and J sheds 2 bases, leaving 10 bases between their ends. CDR3 length: 15 amino acids, cysteine to phenylalanine. This entry keeps only the CDR3 DNA: 45 bases, framed from base 1. CDR1 and CDR2 were assigned from the germline V gene as SGHDN and FVKESK. The V and J segments used are TRBV14 and TRBJ2-6, with TRBD1 tentatively as D gene (5 bases match). Sequenced material: PBMCs. The receptor was derived from a woman younger than 35 in good health and CMV-seronegative. The CDR3 has the sequence CASSAVGAGANVLTF. The base sequence is TGTGCCAGCAGCGCGGTAGGGGCTGGGGCCAACGTCCTGACTTTC.